The 21 T cell receptor beta chains in this list originate from one sample, sequenced in a study of T cells in Graves' hyperthyroidism and ophthalmopathy. RNA transcripts served as the template for amplifying TCR beta CDR3 regions. HTBI primers drove first-round RT-PCR of the TCR CDR3. TCRdb independently ran MiXCR on the multiplex PCR reads; one entry per CDR3 protein. The table records around 690,000 distinct CDR3 sequences, around 20% of them present only once. Input material: blood. These receptors all come from a man aged 30 to 39 with Graves' ophthalmopathy.

This clonotype was counted many times. This rearrangement joins TRBV30 to TRBJ2-7; D may correspond to TRBD1 or TRBD2 (6 bases each). Germline assignment: CDR1 GTSNPN and CDR2 SVGIG (reference sequence). The length of the CDR3 is 13 residues. V was shortened by 0 bases and J by 5 bases, with 11 bases between the two germline ends. The CDR3 sequence is CAWSVRGAHEQYF. The DNA of the CDR3 is TGTGCCTGGAGTGTGAGGGGGGCCCACGAGCAGTACTTC.

This clonotype has ten or more counts. V gene TRBV5-1 combines with J gene TRBJ2-7; 8 bases match TRBD1. V lost 4 bases, J lost 3 bases, and 3 bases stayed unmatched. Per the germline V gene, CDR1 is SGHRS and CDR2 is YFSETQ. The CDR3 has 13 amino acids. The CDR3 reads CASSRGQDYEQYF. The CDR3 DNA is TGCGCCAGCAGCCGGGGACAGGACTACGAGCAGTACTTC.

The V call is TRBV6-2 or TRBV6-3, the J call TRBJ2-1; 7 bases line up with TRBD2. J lost 8 bases, V lost 0 bases, and 10 bases had no gene match. There are 16 residues in the CDR3. Germline CDR1 and CDR2: MNHEY and SVGEGT. Written as DNA, the CDR3 is TGTGCCAGCAGTTACTCGCGTCCTTGCGGGAGCGATGAGCAGTTCTTC. Translating gives CASSYSRPCGSDEQFF.

The chain employs TRBV28 and TRBJ2-4; D is uncertain. The CDR3 runs 16 residues. Trimming cost V 2 bases and J 0 bases, with 11 bases left between them. The germline CDR1 and CDR2 sequences are MDHEN and SYDVKM. This CDR3 is CASSLDNSLAKNIQYF. The CDR3 DNA is TGTGCCAGCAGTTTAGACAACTCCCTAGCCAAAAACATTCAGTACTTC. The full variable domain, in which reference TRBV28 and TRBJ2-4 provide the parts outside the CDR3, is DVKVTQSSRYLVKRTGEKVFLECVQDMDHENMFWYRQDPGLGLRLIYFSYDVKMKEKGDIPEGYSVSREKKERFSLILESASTNQTSMYLCASSLDNSLAKNIQYFGAGTRLSVL.

This clonotype was found many times. The rearrangement uses TRBV3-1 and TRBJ1-5; 11 bases align to TRBD1. Trimming cost V 4 bases and J 7 bases; bases outside gene matches: 12. CDR1 is LGHDT, CDR2 YNNKEL, per germline (reference sequence). CDR3 length: 17 residues. The CDR3 region is CASSPRVPDRGHQPQHF. The CDR3 DNA follows: TGTGCCAGCAGCCCCCGGGTCCCGGACAGGGGGCACCAGCCCCAGCATTTT.

This clonotype was picked up many times. The chain joins TRBV5-1 to TRBJ2-4; either TRBD1 or TRBD2 may fit D (5 bases each). This CDR3 has 14 amino acids. From germline, CDR1 is SGHRS and CDR2 YFSETQ. Trimming took off 4 bases at V and 11 bases at J, with 19 bases between the two ends. CDR3 residues: CASSESGTTRVQYF. The CDR3 region has the DNA TGCGCCAGCAGCGAATCCGGGACCACAAGGGTTCAGTACTTC.

This clonotype came up a few times. V is TRBV14 and J is TRBJ2-7; TRBD1 might be the D (5 bases). V shed 5 bases and J shed 4 bases, with 15 bases lying between them. This CDR3 is 14 amino acids long. CDR1 is SGHDN, CDR2 FVKESK, per germline. The CDR3 is CASSVGWGEYEQYF. The CDR3 DNA follows: TGTGCCAGCAGCGTCGGGTGGGGCGAGTACGAGCAGTACTTC.

This sequence joins TRBV7-9 and TRBJ2-7, with D tentatively TRBD1 or TRBD2 (5 bases each). Germline-derived CDR1 and CDR2 are SEHNR and FQNEAQ (reference sequence). The CDR3 runs 17 residues. With 2 bases removed from V and 0 bases from J, the gap between germline ends came to 17 bases. DNA for the CDR3: TGTGCCAGCAGCTTAATCCGAGCCCCTGGGGGCTCCTACGAGCAGTACTTC. Translation gives CASSLIRAPGGSYEQYF.

V and J are TRBV11-2 and TRBJ1-2, with D unresolved. CDR3 length: 15 amino acids. The ends were cut back, 1 base at V and 3 bases at J, with 12 bases in the middle. The V gene's germline CDR1 is SGHAT and CDR2 FQNNGV. CDR3 DNA: TGTGCCAGCAGCTTAGCTGTTACCCTCTACTATGGCTACACCTTC. It codes for CASSLAVTLYYGYTF.

This clonotype has a handful of counts. The V and J genes are TRBV7-9 and TRBJ2-7, with TRBD2 identical over 10 bases. Per the germline V gene, CDR1 is SEHNR and CDR2 is FQNEAQ (reference sequence). This CDR3 has 20 amino acids. V trimming: 5 bases; J trimming: 2 bases; junction bases outside the gene matches: 21. CDR3 in DNA: TGTGCCAGCAGCCAGGATGATAGGTTGTCAGCGGGAGGGAAAGCCTACGAGCAGTACTTC. Its translation: CASSQDDRLSAGGKAYEQYF.

In its sample, this clonotype was seen many times. V and J are TRBV12-3 or TRBV12-4 and TRBJ2-7, with 7 bases matching TRBD2. The CDR3 is made up of 15 amino acids. Trimming took 4 bases from V and 5 from J; bases not matched to a gene: 11. The CDR3 nucleotides read TGTGCCAGCAGTTCGTATGGGGGGGGTCTCAACGAGCAGTACTTC. The encoded protein is CASSSYGGGLNEQYF.

The rearrangement joins TRBV20-1 to TRBJ2-1, with TRBD2 as a possible D gene (5 bases). The germline V gene has CDR1 DFQATT and CDR2 SNEGSKA (reference sequence). The CDR3 covers 11 residues. Between the trimmed V and J ends, which lost 6 bases and 7 bases, there was a span of 10 bases. The CDR3 protein is CSARGPNEQFF. The CDR3, as DNA: TGCAGTGCCCGAGGGCCTAATGAGCAGTTCTTC.

This clonotype was counted at least ten times. The CDR3 is CASSFREQETQYF. The CDR3 DNA reads TGTGCCAGCAGTTTTCGGGAGCAAGAGACCCAGTACTTC. The chain joins TRBV28 to TRBJ2-5, with D possibly TRBD2 on 6 matching bases. The CDR3 runs to 13 residues. V was cut by 3 bases and J by 2 bases, with 7 bases left in between. CDR1 and CDR2 (germline): MDHEN, SYDVKM. The complete variable domain, with remaining parts taken from reference TRBV28 and TRBJ2-5, reads DVKVTQSSRYLVKRTGEKVFLECVQDMDHENMFWYRQDPGLGLRLIYFSYDVKMKEKGDIPEGYSVSREKKERFSLILESASTNQTSMYLCASSFREQETQYFGPGTRLLVL.

This clonotype has a single count. The chain has TRBV3-1 and TRBJ1-3, with 9 nucleotides matching TRBD1. The V gene's germline CDR1 is LGHDT and CDR2 YNNKEL (reference sequence). V lost 6 bases to trimming and J lost 0 bases; unmatched junction nucleotides: 9. This CDR3 contains 17 residues. In DNA, the CDR3 is TGTGCCAGCAGTCTGGGGGGGACAGGGAGCTCTGGAAACACCATATATTTT. It is translated as CASSLGGTGSSGNTIYF.

This clonotype was seen many times. The chain uses TRBV7-6 and TRBJ2-1; 8 nucleotides align to TRBD2. Germline V gene sequence: CDR1 SGHVS, CDR2 FNYEAQ. The CDR3 consists of 16 residues. The J segment lost 2 bases and the V segment lost 2 bases, leaving 5 bases of the junction unmatched. CDR3 nucleotide sequence: TGTGCCAGCAGCTTACTAGCGGGTTCTGCCTACAATGAGCAGTTCTTC. Amino acids: CASSLLAGSAYNEQFF.

This clonotype has at least ten counts. J is TRBJ1-1 and V is TRBV19, with 8 bases matching TRBD1. V dropped 4 bases and J dropped 6; count of bases not matched to a gene: 10. Germline-derived CDR1 and CDR2 are LNHDA and SQIVND (reference sequence). CDR3 length: 15 amino acids. CDR3 loop: CASSTGQAGRAEAFF. Here the CDR3 DNA reads TGTGCCAGTAGTACGGGACAGGCGGGTCGGGCTGAAGCTTTCTTT.

This clonotype was picked up a small number of times. V is TRBV15 and J is TRBJ1-4; D unresolved. CDR3 length equals 14 residues. Between the trimmed V and J ends, which lost 1 base and 8 bases, there was a span of 11 bases. CDR1 and CDR2 (germline): LNHNV, YYDKDF (reference sequence). The CDR3 coding sequence is TGTGCCACCAGCAGAGCGTCACCGGGGGAAAAACTGTTTTTT. As protein: CATSRASPGEKLFF.

This rearrangement joins TRBV7-9 to TRBJ1-6; 7 bases align to TRBD1. There are 14 residues in the CDR3. J lost 5 bases, V lost 5 bases, and 3 bases had no gene match. Germline CDR1 reads SEHNR; CDR2 reads FQNEAQ (reference sequence). CDR3 region: CASSRGQDNSPLHF. In DNA form, the CDR3 reads TGTGCCAGCAGCCGAGGACAGGATAATTCACCCCTCCACTTT.

The table lists this clonotype with a few counts. The chain uses TRBV7-9 and TRBJ2-3; 7 positions match TRBD2. The CDR3 covers 13 residues. With V trimmed by 5 bases and J by 13 bases, 12 bases remained unmatched. Germline V CDR1 and CDR2: SEHNR, FQNEAQ (reference sequence). CDR3: CASSPSSRESEYF. The CDR3 region has the DNA TGTGCCAGCAGCCCCTCCTCGCGGGAGTCAGAGTATTTT. Looking up the rest from reference TRBV7-9 and TRBJ2-3 gives the full variable domain: DTGVSQNPRHKITKRGQNVTFRCDPISEHNRLYWYRQTLGQGPEFLTYFQNEAQLEKSRLLSDRFSAERPKGSFSTLEIQRTEQGDSAMYLCASSPSSRESEYFGPGTRLTVL.

This clonotype has just a few counts. CDR3 DNA: TGTGCCAGCATTCGACAGCCCACTCGCACAGATACGCAGTATTTT. Residues: CASIRQPTRTDTQYF. The chain links TRBV6-1 to TRBJ2-3; the D gene is possibly TRBD1 (5 bases). This CDR3 spans 15 amino acids. Trimming left V 7 bases short and J 1 base short, with 15 bases between. Per the germline V gene, CDR1 is MNHNS and CDR2 is SASEGT.

The chain links TRBV7-8 to TRBJ1-5; D is ambiguous. This CDR3 is 18 amino acids long. CDR1 and CDR2 from the germline V gene are SGHVS and FQNEAQ. With 7 bases removed from V and 0 bases from J, the gap between germline ends came to 22 bases. Here the CDR3 DNA reads TGTGCCAGCATGGAGAAGCCCCTATTTATCTATAGCAATCAGCCCCAGCATTTT. The encoded protein is CASMEKPLFIYSNQPQHF.